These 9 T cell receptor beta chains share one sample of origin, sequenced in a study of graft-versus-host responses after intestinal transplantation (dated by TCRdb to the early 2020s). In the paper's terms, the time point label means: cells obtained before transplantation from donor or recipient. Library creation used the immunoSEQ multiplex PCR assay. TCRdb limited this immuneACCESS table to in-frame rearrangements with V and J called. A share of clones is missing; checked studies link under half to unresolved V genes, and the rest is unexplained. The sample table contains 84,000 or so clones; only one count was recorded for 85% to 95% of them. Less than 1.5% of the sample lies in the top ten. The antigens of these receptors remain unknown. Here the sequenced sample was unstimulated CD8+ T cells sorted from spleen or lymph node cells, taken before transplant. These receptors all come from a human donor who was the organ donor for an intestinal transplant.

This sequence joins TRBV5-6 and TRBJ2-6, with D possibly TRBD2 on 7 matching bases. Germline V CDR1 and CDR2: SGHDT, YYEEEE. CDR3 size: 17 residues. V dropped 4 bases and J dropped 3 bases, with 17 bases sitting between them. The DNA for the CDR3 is TGTGCCAGCAGCACTAGAGGGGGGGCGCTTGGGGCCAACGTCCTGACTTTC. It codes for CASSTRGGALGANVLTF.

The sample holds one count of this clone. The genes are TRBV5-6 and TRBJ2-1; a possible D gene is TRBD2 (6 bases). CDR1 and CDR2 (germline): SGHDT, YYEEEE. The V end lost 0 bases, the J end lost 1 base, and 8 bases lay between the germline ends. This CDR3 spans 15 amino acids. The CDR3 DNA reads TGTGCCAGCAGCTTGGTCCGGGGGTCCTACAATGAGCAGTTCTTC. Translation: CASSLVRGSYNEQFF.

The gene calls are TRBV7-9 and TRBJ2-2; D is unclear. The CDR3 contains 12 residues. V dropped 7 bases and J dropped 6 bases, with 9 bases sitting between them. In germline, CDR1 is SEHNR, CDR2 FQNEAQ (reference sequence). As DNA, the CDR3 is TGTGCCAGCACCCTTTCGTCCGGGGAGCTGTTTTTT. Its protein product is CASTLSSGELFF. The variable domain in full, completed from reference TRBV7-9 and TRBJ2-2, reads DTGVSQNPRHKITKRGQNVTFRCDPISEHNRLYWYRQTLGQGPEFLTYFQNEAQLEKSRLLSDRFSAERPKGSFSTLEIQRTEQGDSAMYLCASTLSSGELFFGEGSRLTVL.

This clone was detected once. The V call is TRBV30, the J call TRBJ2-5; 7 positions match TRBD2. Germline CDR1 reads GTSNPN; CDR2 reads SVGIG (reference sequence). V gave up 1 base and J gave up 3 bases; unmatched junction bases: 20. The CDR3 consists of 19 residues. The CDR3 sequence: CAWSAGTGTTLNWEETQYF. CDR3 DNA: TGTGCCTGGAGTGCGGGAACCGGGACTACCCTTAATTGGGAAGAGACCCAGTACTTC.

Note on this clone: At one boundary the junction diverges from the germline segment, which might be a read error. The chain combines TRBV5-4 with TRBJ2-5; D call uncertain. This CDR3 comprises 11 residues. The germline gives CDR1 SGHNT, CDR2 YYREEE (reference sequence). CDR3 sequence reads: CASSYQETQYF. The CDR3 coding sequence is TGTGCCAGCAGCTACCAGGAGACCCAGTACTTC.

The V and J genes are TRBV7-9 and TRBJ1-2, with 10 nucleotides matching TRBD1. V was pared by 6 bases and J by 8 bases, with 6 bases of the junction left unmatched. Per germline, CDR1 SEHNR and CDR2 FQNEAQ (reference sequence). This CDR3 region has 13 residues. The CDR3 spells CASRSGTGEGYTF. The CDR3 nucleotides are TGTGCCAGCAGATCCGGGACAGGGGAAGGCTACACCTTC.

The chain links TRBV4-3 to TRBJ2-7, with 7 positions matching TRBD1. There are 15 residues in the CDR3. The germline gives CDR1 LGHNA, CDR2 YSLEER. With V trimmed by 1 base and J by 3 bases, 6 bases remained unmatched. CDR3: CASSQGRTGDYEQYF. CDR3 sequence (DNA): TGCGCCAGCAGCCAAGGACGAACAGGGGACTACGAGCAGTACTTC.

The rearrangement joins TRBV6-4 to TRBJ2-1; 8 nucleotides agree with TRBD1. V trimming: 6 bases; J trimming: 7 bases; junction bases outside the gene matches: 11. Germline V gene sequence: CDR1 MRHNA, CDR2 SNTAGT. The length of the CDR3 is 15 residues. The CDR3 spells CASSLDAGGSNEQFF. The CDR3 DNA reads TGTGCCAGCAGCCTTGATGCAGGGGGCTCTAATGAGCAGTTCTTC.

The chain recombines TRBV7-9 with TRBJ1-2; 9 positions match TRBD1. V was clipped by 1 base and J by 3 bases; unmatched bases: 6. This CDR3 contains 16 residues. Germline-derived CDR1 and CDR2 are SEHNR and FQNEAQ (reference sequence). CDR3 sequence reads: CASSLEGQGRYYGYTF. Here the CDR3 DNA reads TGTGCCAGCAGCTTAGAGGGACAGGGCAGGTACTATGGCTACACCTTC.